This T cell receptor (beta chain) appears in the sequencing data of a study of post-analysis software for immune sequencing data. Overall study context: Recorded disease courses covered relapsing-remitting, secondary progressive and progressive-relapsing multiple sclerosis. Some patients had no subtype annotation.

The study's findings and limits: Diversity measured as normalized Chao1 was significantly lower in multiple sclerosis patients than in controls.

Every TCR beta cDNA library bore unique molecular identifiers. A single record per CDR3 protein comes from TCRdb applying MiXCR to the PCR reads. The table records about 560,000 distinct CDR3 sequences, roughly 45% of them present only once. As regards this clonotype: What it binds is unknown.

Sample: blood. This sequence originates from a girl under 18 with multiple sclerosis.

The CDR3 region has the DNA TGTGCCAGCAGTGACCGGACTAGCGGCTCCTTTGGGGAGCAGTACTTC. Its protein product is CASSDRTSGSFGEQYF. The rearrangement links TRBV25-1 to TRBJ2-5; 10 bases line up with TRBD2. This CDR3 spans 16 amino acids. The germline gives CDR1 MGHDK, CDR2 SYGVNS. The J segment lost 11 bases and the V segment lost 3 bases, leaving 15 bases of the junction unmatched. Variable domain in full (rest from reference TRBV25-1 and TRBJ2-5): EADIYQTPRYLVIGTGKKITLECSQTMGHDKMYWYQQDPGMELHLIHYSYGVNSTEKGDLSSESTVSRIRTEHFPLTLESARPSHTSQYLCASSDRTSGSFGEQYFGPGTRLLVL.